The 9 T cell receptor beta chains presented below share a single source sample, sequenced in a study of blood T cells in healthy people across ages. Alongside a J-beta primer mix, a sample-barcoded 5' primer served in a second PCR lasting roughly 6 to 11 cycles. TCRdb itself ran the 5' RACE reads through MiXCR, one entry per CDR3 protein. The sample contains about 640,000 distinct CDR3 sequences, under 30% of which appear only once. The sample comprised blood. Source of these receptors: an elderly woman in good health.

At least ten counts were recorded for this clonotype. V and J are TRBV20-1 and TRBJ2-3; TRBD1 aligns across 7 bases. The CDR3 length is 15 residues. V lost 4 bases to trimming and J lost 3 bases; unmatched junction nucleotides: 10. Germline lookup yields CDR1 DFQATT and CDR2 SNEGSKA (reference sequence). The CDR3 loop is CSATLRQGVTDTQYF. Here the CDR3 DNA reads TGCAGTGCTACGCTCCGACAGGGAGTTACAGATACGCAGTATTTT.

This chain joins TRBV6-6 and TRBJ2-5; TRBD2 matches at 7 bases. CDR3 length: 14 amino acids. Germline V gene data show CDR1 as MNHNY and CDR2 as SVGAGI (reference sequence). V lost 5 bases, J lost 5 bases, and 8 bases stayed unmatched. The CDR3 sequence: CASSTGRREETQYF. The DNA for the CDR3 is TGTGCCAGCAGTACTGGGCGGCGGGAGGAGACCCAGTACTTC.

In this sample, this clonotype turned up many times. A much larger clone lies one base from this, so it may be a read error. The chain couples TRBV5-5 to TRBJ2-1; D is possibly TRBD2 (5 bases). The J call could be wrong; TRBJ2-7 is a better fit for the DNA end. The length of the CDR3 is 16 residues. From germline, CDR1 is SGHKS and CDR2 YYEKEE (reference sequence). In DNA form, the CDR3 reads TGTGCCAGCAGACCCTTAGGTGGGAGCTCCTACAATGAGCAGTACTTC. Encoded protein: CASRPLGGSSYNEQYF.

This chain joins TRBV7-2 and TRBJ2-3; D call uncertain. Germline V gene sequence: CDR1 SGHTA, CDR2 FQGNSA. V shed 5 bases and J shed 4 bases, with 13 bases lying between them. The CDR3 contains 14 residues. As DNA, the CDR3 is TGTGCCAGCAGCCCGGGTTCACGTTCAGATACGCAGTATTTT. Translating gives CASSPGSRSDTQYF.

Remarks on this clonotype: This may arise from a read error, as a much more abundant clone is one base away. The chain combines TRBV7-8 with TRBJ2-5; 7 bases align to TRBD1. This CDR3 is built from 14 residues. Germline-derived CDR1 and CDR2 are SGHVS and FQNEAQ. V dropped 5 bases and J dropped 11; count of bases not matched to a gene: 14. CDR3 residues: CASSLGQARAEQYF. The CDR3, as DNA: TGTGCCAGCAGCCTCGGACAGGCTCGGGCTGAGCAGTACTTC.

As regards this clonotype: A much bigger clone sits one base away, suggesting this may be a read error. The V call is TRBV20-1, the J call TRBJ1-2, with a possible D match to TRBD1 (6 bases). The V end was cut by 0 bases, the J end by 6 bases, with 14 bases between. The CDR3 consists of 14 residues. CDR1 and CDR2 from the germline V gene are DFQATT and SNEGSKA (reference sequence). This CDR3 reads CSAREARGRNGYTF. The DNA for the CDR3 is TGCAGTGCTAGAGAAGCCAGGGGTAGAAATGGCTACACCTTC.

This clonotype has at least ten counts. CDR3 nucleotides: TGTGCCAGCAGAAAGGATTCCTACAATGAGCAGTTCTTC. Protein: CASRKDSYNEQFF. J is TRBJ2-1 and V is TRBV12-3 or TRBV12-4, with unresolved D. The CDR3 sequence is 13 residues long. Trimming removed 6 bases at V and 1 base at J, with 7 bases between.

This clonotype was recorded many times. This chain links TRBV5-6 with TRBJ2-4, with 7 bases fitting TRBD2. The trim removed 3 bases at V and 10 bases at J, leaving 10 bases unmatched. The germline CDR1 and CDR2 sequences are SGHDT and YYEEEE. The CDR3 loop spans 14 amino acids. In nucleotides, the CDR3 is TGTGCCAGCAGCTGGGGGGGGACGGAAGGGATTCAGTACTTC. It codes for CASSWGGTEGIQYF.

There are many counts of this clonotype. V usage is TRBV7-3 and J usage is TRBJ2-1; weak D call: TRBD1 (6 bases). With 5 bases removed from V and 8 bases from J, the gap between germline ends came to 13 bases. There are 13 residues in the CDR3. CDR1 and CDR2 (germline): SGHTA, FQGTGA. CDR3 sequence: CASSPDTGYEQFF. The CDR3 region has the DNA TGTGCCAGCAGCCCAGATACAGGGTATGAGCAGTTCTTC.